This passage covers 31 T cell receptor beta chains from one sample sequenced in a study of CD8+ T cells in alopecia areata. The treatment: oral pan-JAK inhibitor, 5-10 mg twice daily. Peripheral blood and lesional scalp punch biopsies came from alopecia areata patients. Extracted RNA was reverse transcribed, and the resulting cDNA served as sequencing template. TCRdb's copy holds only in-frame clones and misses some; the assay was immunoSEQ multiplex PCR. The repertoire has about 6,400 clones, nearly 70% of them found once; the top ten carry 16%. The source was skin, collected at week 4, from a patient treated with tofacitinib. The receptors stem from a human donor with alopecia areata.

CDR3 loop: CASRARGLYNEQFF. The CDR3 bases are TGTGCCAGCAGGGCTCGCGGACTTTACAATGAGCAGTTCTTC. V usage is TRBV11-2 and J usage is TRBJ2-1, with a possible D match to TRBD2 (5 bases). Trimming left V 6 bases short and J 4 bases short, with 13 bases between. The CDR3 loop spans 14 amino acids. The germline V gene has CDR1 SGHAT and CDR2 FQNNGV.

The chain joins TRBV6-1 to TRBJ2-3; TRBD2 matches 13 bases. This CDR3 contains 18 residues. CDR1 is MNHNS, CDR2 SASEGT, per germline. V lost 2 bases and J lost 4; bases outside the gene matches: 9. The CDR3 loop is CASSEFTSGGAFPDTQYF. CDR3 nucleotide sequence: TGTGCCAGCAGTGAATTCACTAGCGGGGGGGCGTTCCCAGATACGCAGTATTTT.

The rearrangement joins TRBV6-4 to TRBJ2-7; the D is unclear. The length of the CDR3 is 13 residues. V was shortened by 0 bases and J by 3 bases, with 6 bases between the two germline ends. CDR1 is MRHNA, CDR2 SNTAGT, per germline. The CDR3 nucleotides are TGTGCCAGCAGTGACTCGCCAGGCTACGAGCAGTACTTC. Translation gives CASSDSPGYEQYF.

This chain uses TRBV11-2 with TRBJ2-7; 12 nucleotides line up with TRBD2. CDR1 is SGHAT and CDR2 is FQNNGV in the germline V gene. After removal of 1 base from V and 6 bases from J, the junction contained 7 bases not matched to a gene. CDR3 length: 16 residues. The CDR3: CASSLGTSGGSGEQYF. CDR3 sequence (DNA): TGTGCCAGCAGCTTAGGTACTAGCGGGGGGTCCGGCGAGCAGTACTTC.

The rearrangement uses TRBV29-1 and TRBJ2-7; a weak D match, TRBD2 (7 bases). The germline V and J ends were trimmed by 0 bases and 3 bases, with 18 bases remaining between them. Germline V gene lookup returns CDR1 SQVTM and CDR2 ANQGSEA. The CDR3 is 16 amino acids. CDR3 protein: CSVEDKSGGQGYEQYF. DNA for the CDR3: TGCAGCGTTGAAGATAAGTCGGGGGGCCAGGGCTACGAGCAGTACTTC.

This clone appeared once. This rearrangement joins TRBV7-3 to TRBJ2-7, with a possible D match to TRBD1 (5 bases). CDR1 is SGHTA, CDR2 FQGTGA, per germline. This CDR3 is built from 14 residues. V was clipped by 3 bases and J by 0 bases, with 9 bases between them. The CDR3 DNA reads TGTGCCAGCAGCTTGACAGCCAGCTCCTACGAGCAGTACTTC. Translation: CASSLTASSYEQYF.

The V and J genes are TRBV6-5 and TRBJ2-5; TRBD2 aligns across 11 bases. There are 16 residues in the CDR3. Losses at the gene ends were 2 bases for V and 3 bases for J; bases not matched to a gene: 5. Germline loops: CDR1 MNHEY, CDR2 SVGAGI. CDR3 nucleotides: TGTGCCAGCAGTTACCCCGCGACTAGCGGGGAAGAGACCCAGTACTTC. Its translation is CASSYPATSGEETQYF.

This rearrangement joins TRBV6-1 to TRBJ2-7; 7 bases align to TRBD1. V trimming: 5 bases; J trimming: 2 bases; junction bases outside the gene matches: 6. The germline V gene encodes CDR1 MNHNS and CDR2 SASEGT. CDR3 length equals 14 residues. CDR3 in amino acids: CASSKTGNPYEQYF. The CDR3 DNA reads as TGTGCCAGCAGTAAGACAGGGAATCCCTACGAGCAGTACTTC.

This clone appeared a few times. The V gene is TRBV18, the J gene TRBJ2-7; maybe TRBD1 (6 bases). Trimming shortened V by 5 bases and J by 8 bases, and 16 bases separated the two germline ends. CDR3 length: 13 residues. Germline assignment: CDR1 KGHSH and CDR2 LQKENI. The CDR3 protein is CASSGPLQGKQYF. The CDR3 nucleotides are TGTGCCAGCTCAGGACCACTACAGGGCAAGCAGTACTTC.

The chain combines TRBV5-1 with TRBJ2-7, with TRBD2 as a possible D gene (5 bases). The length of the CDR3 is 15 residues. Germline values: CDR1 SGHRS, CDR2 YFSETQ. Trimming removed 6 bases at V and 1 base at J, with 17 bases between. CDR3: CASNHRDQASYEQYF. DNA for the CDR3: TGCGCCAGCAACCACCGGGATCAGGCGTCCTACGAGCAGTACTTC.

This clone showed up just a few times. The rearrangement joins TRBV5-1 to TRBJ1-1; 7 nucleotides line up with TRBD1. The V gene's germline CDR1 is SGHRS and CDR2 YFSETQ. The ends lost 6 bases at V and 0 bases at J; junction bases unmatched: 8. This CDR3 contains 15 residues. The chain's CDR3 is CASTEGQPLNTEAFF. For the CDR3, the DNA is TGCGCCAGCACCGAGGGACAGCCGCTGAACACTGAAGCTTTCTTT. Full variable domain (remainder filled in from reference TRBV5-1 and TRBJ1-1): KAGVTQTPRYLIKTRGQQVTLSCSPISGHRSVSWYQQTPGQGLQFLFEYFSETQRNKGNFPGRFSGRQFSNSRSEMNVSTLELGDSALYLCASTEGQPLNTEAFFGQGTRLTVV.

The genes are TRBV19 and TRBJ2-2; unclear D gene. CDR1 and CDR2 from the germline V gene are LNHDA and SQIVND (reference sequence). The ends were cut back, 1 base at V and 7 bases at J, with 7 bases in the middle. The CDR3 length is 13 residues. The CDR3 sequence: CASSIALNGELFF. Written as DNA, the CDR3 is TGTGCCAGTAGTATAGCACTAAACGGGGAGCTGTTTTTT.

This sequence joins TRBV27 and TRBJ2-3; 8 positions agree with TRBD1. The CDR3 extends over 14 amino acids. Unmatched junction bases numbered 7, after V lost 2 bases and J lost 9 bases. The V gene's germline CDR1 is MNHEY and CDR2 SMNVEV (reference sequence). In nucleotides, the CDR3 is TGTGCCAGCAGTTTACTTAAAACAGGGGGGACGCAGTATTTT. This translates into CASSLLKTGGTQYF.

Only a few counts were recorded for this clone. The chain carries TRBV7-9 and TRBJ2-7; 8 positions match TRBD1. The germline CDR1 and CDR2 sequences are SEHNR and FQNEAQ (reference sequence). The CDR3 length is 15 residues. Trimming cost V 3 bases and J 4 bases; bases outside gene matches: 8. This CDR3 reads CASSFRRTGLYEQYF. As DNA, the CDR3 is TGTGCCAGCAGCTTTCGTCGGACAGGGCTGTACGAGCAGTACTTC.

V and J are TRBV7-9 and TRBJ2-7; D is unresolved. CDR3 size: 13 residues. V was shortened by 3 bases and J by 4 bases, with 10 bases between the two germline ends. Germline-derived CDR1 and CDR2 are SEHNR and FQNEAQ (reference sequence). This CDR3 is CASSFEPIYEQYF. CDR3 in DNA: TGTGCCAGCAGCTTCGAACCGATTTACGAGCAGTACTTC.

The rearrangement links TRBV6-1 to TRBJ1-1, with D tentatively TRBD1 (5 bases). The germline CDR1 and CDR2 sequences are MNHNS and SASEGT. This CDR3 comprises 15 residues. The V and J ends lost 5 bases and 1 base respectively, with 14 bases between them. The CDR3 here is CASSTPGLPNTEAFF. The CDR3 nucleotides read TGTGCCAGCAGTACCCCGGGACTCCCGAACACTGAAGCTTTCTTT.

V is TRBV18 and J is TRBJ2-5, with D unclear. CDR1 is KGHSH and CDR2 is LQKENI in the germline V gene. The CDR3 is made up of 13 amino acids. V was clipped by 3 bases and J by 1 base, with 6 bases between them. CDR3 DNA sequence: TGTGCCAGCTCACCCGGACGCCAAGAGACCCAGTACTTC. It yields the protein CASSPGRQETQYF.

A word on this clone: At one end, the junction sequence differs from germline, possibly due to a read error. The rearrangement links TRBV4-1 to TRBJ1-1; 7 nucleotides line up with TRBD1. The CDR3 totals 18 residues. Germline V lookup: CDR1 MGHRA, CDR2 YSYEKL. The CDR3 DNA follows: TGCGCCAGCAGCAAAGAGGGAGTTTACAGGGGTTCGAACACTGAAGCTTTCTTT. This gives the protein CASSKEGVYRGSNTEAFF.

The rearrangement links TRBV13 to TRBJ1-1, with a weak D call TRBD1 (5 bases). Germline-derived CDR1 and CDR2 are PRHDT and FYEKMQ (reference sequence). The CDR3 loop spans 15 amino acids. V lost 4 bases, J lost 4 bases, and 16 bases lay in between. CDR3: CASSSRDQLFTEAFF. The CDR3 DNA reads TGTGCCAGCAGCTCCCGGGACCAATTATTCACTGAAGCTTTCTTT.

V usage is TRBV2 and J usage is TRBJ2-1, with 8 bases identical to TRBD1. V shed 7 bases, J shed 2 bases, and the junction held 13 bases outside the gene matches. The CDR3 runs to 17 residues. CDR1 is SNHLY and CDR2 is FYNNEI in the germline V gene. The CDR3 DNA is TGTGCCAGCACTCCAGGCGTGAGGACAGGGCCCTACAATGAGCAGTTCTTC. This encodes CASTPGVRTGPYNEQFF.

The chain links TRBV10-3 to TRBJ2-7, with 13 bases lining up with TRBD2. The CDR3 runs 14 residues. Unmatched junction bases numbered 0, after V lost 4 bases and J lost 3 bases. The germline V gene encodes CDR1 ENHRY and CDR2 SYGVKD. The CDR3 DNA follows: TGTGCCATCAGTGGGACTAGCGGGAGCTACGAGCAGTACTTC. This sequence encodes CAISGTSGSYEQYF.

This clone has only a few counts. This chain uses TRBV6-5 with TRBJ1-2; D call uncertain. CDR3 length: 16 amino acids. Trimming left V 2 bases short and J 5 bases short, with 18 bases between. Germline CDR1 MNHEY, CDR2 SVGAGI. The CDR3 loop is CASSYHTTSTSYGYTF. The CDR3 nucleotides are TGTGCCAGCAGTTACCACACAACTTCCACAAGTTATGGCTACACCTTC.

The rearrangement links TRBV25-1 to TRBJ2-2; tentatively, D is TRBD1 (6 bases). The germline V and J ends were trimmed by 3 bases and 8 bases, with 10 bases remaining between them. The CDR3 covers 13 residues. In germline, CDR1 is MGHDK, CDR2 SYGVNS. CDR3 sequence reads: CASSEDRRGELFF. The CDR3 DNA follows: TGTGCCAGCAGTGAGGACAGAAGGGGGGAGCTGTTTTTT. Supplemented by reference TRBV25-1 and TRBJ2-2, the full variable domain reads EADIYQTPRYLVIGTGKKITLECSQTMGHDKMYWYQQDPGMELHLIHYSYGVNSTEKGDLSSESTVSRIRTEHFPLTLESARPSHTSQYLCASSEDRRGELFFGEGSRLTVL.

There are a few counts of this clone. The V gene is TRBV9, the J gene TRBJ1-1; D not resolved. The V and J ends lost 0 bases and 4 bases respectively, with 16 bases between them. The CDR3 covers 16 residues. Germline values: CDR1 SGDLS, CDR2 YYNGEE. DNA of the CDR3: TGTGCCAGCAGCGTAGCCGGTGCATTTGAAGCCACTGAAGCTTTCTTT. Its translation: CASSVAGAFEATEAFF. Complete variable domain (other parts from reference TRBV9 and TRBJ1-1): DSGVTQTPKHLITATGQRVTLRCSPRSGDLSVYWYQQSLDQGLQFLIQYYNGEERAKGNILERFSAQQFPDLHSELNLSSLELGDSALYFCASSVAGAFEATEAFFGQGTRLTVV.

Only a few counts were recorded for this clone. V usage is TRBV6-5 and J usage is TRBJ1-1, with TRBD1 matching 7 bases. CDR1 is MNHEY and CDR2 is SVGAGI in the germline V gene. The CDR3 runs 13 residues. Trimming removed 6 bases from V and 2 bases from J; junction bases left unmatched: 3. The CDR3 loop reads CASSGTANTEAFF. The CDR3 DNA is TGTGCCAGCAGCGGGACAGCCAACACTGAAGCTTTCTTT.

The V call is TRBV11-1, the J call TRBJ2-1, with 10 nucleotides matching TRBD1. This CDR3 region has 15 residues. Germline assignment: CDR1 SGHAT and CDR2 FQDESV (reference sequence). J was trimmed by 8 bases and V by 1 base; bases with no gene match: 5. The CDR3 region has the DNA TGTGCCAGCAGCTTAGAGACAGGGGGCTTGGATGAGCAGTTCTTC. It specifies CASSLETGGLDEQFF.

V and J are TRBV14 and TRBJ2-2; 7 positions agree with TRBD1. Unmatched junction bases numbered 9, after V lost 8 bases and J lost 0 bases. The CDR3 length is 16 residues. Germline values: CDR1 SGHDN, CDR2 FVKESK. In DNA form, the CDR3 reads TGTGCCAGCGGGACCACTCAGGGGGCGAACACCGGGGAGCTGTTTTTT. This sequence encodes CASGTTQGANTGELFF.

CDR3 nucleotides: TGTGCCAGCAGCTTAAACAGGGGAGGGTTCAACGAGCAGTACTTC. Translated, it gives CASSLNRGGFNEQYF. The rearrangement joins TRBV11-2 to TRBJ2-7; either TRBD1 or TRBD2 may supply D (7 bases each). From germline, CDR1 is SGHAT and CDR2 FQNNGV. This CDR3 region has 15 residues. Trimming cost V 2 bases and J 5 bases, with 16 bases left between them.

The gene calls are TRBV28 and TRBJ2-3, with 7 bases that match TRBD2. The germline gives CDR1 MDHEN, CDR2 SYDVKM. This CDR3 is 14 amino acids long. With V trimmed by 3 bases and J by 4 bases, 4 bases remained unmatched. The CDR3 loop reads CASSFGLAADTQYF. CDR3 in DNA: TGTGCCAGCAGTTTTGGGCTAGCGGCAGATACGCAGTATTTT.

This clone is classed as large (0.1 to 1%). V and J are TRBV5-1 and TRBJ1-5, with 7 bases matching TRBD1. Germline CDR1 reads SGHRS; CDR2 reads YFSETQ. J gave up 2 bases and V 4 bases, and 6 bases lay outside the gene matches. This CDR3 has 15 residues. The DNA for the CDR3 is TGCGCCAGCAGCCCAGGACAGGAGGGCAATCAGCCCCAGCATTTT. This sequence encodes CASSPGQEGNQPQHF.

The V and J genes are TRBV18 and TRBJ1-1; D is unclear. Germline CDR1 and CDR2: KGHSH and LQKENI. The length of the CDR3 is 14 residues. V was trimmed by 3 bases and J by 1 base, leaving 9 bases between them. The CDR3 DNA sequence: TGTGCCAGCTCACCCACGGCGCCGAACACTGAAGCTTTCTTT. Residues: CASSPTAPNTEAFF.